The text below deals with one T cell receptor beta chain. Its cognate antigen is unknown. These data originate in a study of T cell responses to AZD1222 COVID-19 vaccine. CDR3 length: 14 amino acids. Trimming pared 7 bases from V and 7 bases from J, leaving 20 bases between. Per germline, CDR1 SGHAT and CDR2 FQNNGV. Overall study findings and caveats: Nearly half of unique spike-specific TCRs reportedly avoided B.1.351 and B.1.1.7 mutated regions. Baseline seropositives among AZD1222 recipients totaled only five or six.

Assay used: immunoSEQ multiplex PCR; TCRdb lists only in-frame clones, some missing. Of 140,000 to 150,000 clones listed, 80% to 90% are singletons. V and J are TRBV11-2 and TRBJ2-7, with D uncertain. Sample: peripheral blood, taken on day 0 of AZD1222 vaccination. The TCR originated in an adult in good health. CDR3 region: CASTWSLKSLEQYF. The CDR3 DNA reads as TGTGCCAGCACTTGGTCGCTTAAGAGCTTAGAGCAGTACTTC.